This TCR beta chain was retrieved from a study of spatial heterogeneity in lung cancer (dated by TCRdb to about 2019). About the investigation overall: Beta-chain transcripts were consistently detected in greater numbers than alpha-chain transcripts, which likely reflected higher beta-chain transcript abundance. In the raw uncorrected reads, each unique combination of TCR and UMI appeared more than ten times on average. A strong correlation was found between TCR transcript counts in tumor regions and a T cell transcriptional module score from matched bulk RNA-seq. The study quantitatively compared TCR alpha and beta repertoires across multiple tumor regions, matched nontumor lung and blood in non-small cell lung cancer. The study linked features of the TCR repertoire to counts of nonsynonymous mutations, which were determined by whole-exome sequencing of tumor tissue. Both alpha and beta chains were TCR-sequenced in samples taken at surgery, namely 220 tumor regions, fewer than 80 matched nontumor lung samples and just over 55 PBMC samples. Study-wide findings and limitations: A correlation was observed between the number of expanded intratumoral alpha and beta TCRs and the tumor nonsynonymous mutation count. Counts of ubiquitous and regional expanded TCRs were found to correlate with counts of ubiquitous and regional nonsynonymous mutations, respectively. TCR-seq coverage of tumor T cells was estimated at only roughly 6.6% for alpha chains and 13% to 15% for beta chains. Additional single-cell paired TCR alpha and beta sequencing was considered necessary to confirm, at a functional level, the hypothesis that regional TCRs recognize regional mutations.

The method was 5' RACE. Sequencing took place on a NextSeq 500. The TCR library protocol attached a unique molecular identifier to each TCR cDNA molecule to allow correction of PCR and sequencing errors. The paper's processing steps were these. TCR identification, UMI-based error correction and CDR3 extraction were all carried out with Decombinator tools. TCRs above a frequency of 2 per 1,000, corresponding to the top 1% of the tumor frequency distribution, were defined as expanded. Expanded tumor TCRs statistically deemed absent (corrected P<0.05) from at least one tumor region were classed as regional, and all other expanded tumor TCRs were classed as ubiquitous. Each repertoire was subsampled 100 times to 5,000 TCRs, after which Renyi diversity was computed with the R vegan package. To build CDR3 similarity networks, amino acid triplet string-kernel similarity was used, and CDR3s were connected when their pairwise similarity was above 0.82. TCRdb itself trimmed the public reads at Q25 with fastp, ran MiXCR and retained productive beta chains. All rows with the same CDR3 protein become a single entry with the most common DNA and genes. Clone size and V and J calls follow TCRdb, not the original study. This sample is represented by 10,000 to 15,000 distinct CDR3 sequences; roughly 7% of them were singletons. Around 3.5% of the sample lies in the top ten.

This clonotype came up many times. Its antigen remains unidentified. Base-call qualities are not available, and no considerably larger clone is one nucleotide away. CDR1 is given as DFQATT and CDR2 as SNEGSKA, both from the germline V gene (reference sequence). V loses 0 bases of germline sequence and J loses 4 bases, and the interval between the two ends is 13 bases. The CDR3 numbers 15 residues from cysteine through phenylalanine. Of all the DNA, just the CDR3 is kept, 45 bases in frame from base 1. In light of the paper, this sample's time point label describes: sample taken at primary tumor resection. The donors were 60 to 80 patients from the lung TRACERx cohort who had early-stage, untreated non-small cell lung cancer. Whole RNA extracted from tumor and nontumor lung tissue, or from cryopreserved PBMC samples, was used for TCR sequencing without cell sorting. Patients were selected for TCR sequencing only if sufficient RNA was available from at least two tumor regions. Before being selected, tumor and adjacent nontumor lung specimens were reviewed by a lung pathologist.

The sequencing used lung tumor tissue, collected at surgery. Here the chain combines TRBV20-1 and TRBJ2-1, with TRBD1 perhaps the D gene, on 6 matching bases. The receptor comes from a female donor with early-stage non-small cell lung cancer. The DNA sequence follows: TGCAGTGCTAGAGATCAGGGGCTAGATTACAATGAGCAGTTCTTC. It translates as CSARDQGLDYNEQFF.